The source of this TCR beta chain is a study of cytomegalovirus exposure and HLA in healthy donors. General study findings and limits: V segments that were indistinguishable, TRBV6-2 and TRBV6-3 among them, were omitted from analysis. TCR beta sequences reportedly predicted most subjects' HLA-A and HLA-B alleles accurately.

Use of 60 Vbeta and 13 Jbeta primers characterized the PCR. Study processing details: Later, an analysis found approximately 80 million unique TCR beta chains, and roughly 9.9 million of these were shared. Assay used: immunoSEQ multiplex PCR; TCRdb lists only in-frame clones, some missing. V, J and clone size are those of that table, while D and trimming were read from the DNA. The sample carries around 100,000 clones, about 7.6% recorded once. The CDR3 contains 13 residues. V shed 3 bases, J shed 4 bases, and the junction held 2 bases outside the gene matches. Germline V CDR1 and CDR2: SGHRS, YFSETQ. This clone was observed a handful of times. Its antigen is as yet unknown. Different DNA sequences within this sample yield the same CDR3.

V and J are TRBV5-1 and TRBJ2-7, with TRBD1 matching over 9 bases. The specimen was PBMCs. The TCR originated in a man in his forties or fifties in good health and CMV-seronegative. DNA for the CDR3: TGCGCCAGCAGCTCTGGACAGGGGTACGAGCAGTACTTC. Its translation is CASSSGQGYEQYF.